These 20 T cell receptor beta chains share one sample of origin, sequenced in a study of OX40 agonist ivuxolimab in advanced cancers. Sequencing was performed with immunoSEQ multiplex PCR; in TCRdb, only in-frame clones are kept and a portion is missing. The sample lists about 35,000 clones; over 60% were seen once. The source material was CD4+ or CD8+ T cells sorted from blood, sampled in a trial of the OX40 agonist ivuxolimab. These receptors were collected from an adult with an advanced solid tumor such as melanoma, head and neck, liver or kidney cancer.

The CDR3 is CASSQDPAWGAGELFF. Written as DNA, the CDR3 is TGCGCCAGCAGCCAAGATCCCGCCTGGGGCGCCGGGGAGCTGTTTTTT. V is TRBV4-1 and J is TRBJ2-2; a possible D gene is TRBD1 (5 bases). The ends were cut back, 0 bases at V and 6 bases at J, with 14 bases in the middle. This CDR3 contains 16 residues. Per germline, CDR1 MGHRA and CDR2 YSYEKL.

The genes are TRBV4-2 and TRBJ1-1; no firm D call. The CDR3 has 11 amino acids. Per germline, CDR1 LGHNA and CDR2 YNFKEQ. Between the trimmed V and J ends, which lost 4 bases and 7 bases, there was a span of 7 bases. CDR3 loop: CASSLIGEAFF. The CDR3 DNA sequence: TGTGCCAGCAGCCTAATCGGTGAAGCTTTCTTT.

This chain connects TRBV7-9 to TRBJ1-4, with D tentatively TRBD1 (6 bases). CDR1 and CDR2 from the germline V gene are SEHNR and FQNEAQ (reference sequence). CDR3 length equals 16 residues. Trimming removed 3 bases at V and 4 bases at J, with 15 bases between. CDR3: CASSLGRGTDNEKLFF. CDR3 DNA sequence: TGTGCCAGCAGCTTGGGGAGGGGGACGGATAATGAAAAACTGTTTTTT.

The CDR3 reads CASSPGDISYGYTF. For the CDR3, the DNA is TGCGCCAGCAGCCCGGGCGACATCAGCTATGGCTACACCTTC. The J gene is TRBJ1-2, the V gene TRBV5-1; D call uncertain. Germline V gene data show CDR1 as SGHRS and CDR2 as YFSETQ. V lost 4 bases and J 4 bases, leaving 14 bases between the germline ends. The CDR3 has 14 residues.

The chain uses TRBV6-1 and TRBJ2-2; D is unresolved. The V and J ends lost 6 bases and 7 bases respectively, with 18 bases between them. The CDR3 has 15 residues. Germline V gene lookup returns CDR1 MNHNS and CDR2 SASEGT. Here the CDR3 DNA reads TGTGCCAGCAGGACTGACTCAGGAACGGGCGGGGAGCTGTTTTTT. It translates to CASRTDSGTGGELFF.

This clone was counted only a few times. This sequence joins TRBV11-2 and TRBJ1-1; D is undetermined. CDR1 and CDR2 (germline): SGHAT, FQNNGV. The CDR3 covers 14 residues. The V gene lost 6 bases and the J gene lost 1 base, with 12 bases spanning the gap. The CDR3 region has the DNA TGTGCCAGCAGGGTCGGACGTTCGAACACTGAAGCTTTCTTT. Protein product: CASRVGRSNTEAFF.

Only a few counts were recorded for this clone. The chain employs TRBV10-2 and TRBJ1-6; the D is unclear. CDR1 WSHSY and CDR2 SAAADI come from the germline V gene. The CDR3 has 13 residues. Trimming removed 2 bases from V and 7 bases from J, with 6 bases in between. CDR3 amino acids: CASSEGGNSPLHF. CDR3 DNA sequence: TGCGCCAGCAGTGAGGGTGGCAATTCACCCCTCCACTTT.

This clone has more than one count but fewer than ten. The chain carries TRBV7-8 and TRBJ1-1, with a tentative D call TRBD1 (5 bases). Germline loops: CDR1 SGHVS, CDR2 FQNEAQ. This CDR3 is 15 amino acids long. Between the trimmed V and J ends, which lost 0 bases and 1 base, there was a span of 9 bases. The CDR3 DNA follows: TGTGCCAGCAGCTTAGCGCGGCAGGGGAACACTGAAGCTTTCTTT. This encodes CASSLARQGNTEAFF.

The chain employs TRBV2 and TRBJ2-2, with D uncertain. Germline CDR1 and CDR2: SNHLY and FYNNEI. The CDR3 is 12 residues long. V was shortened by 7 bases and J by 3 bases, with 6 bases between the two germline ends. The CDR3 spells CASKIHTGELFF. CDR3 in DNA: TGTGCCAGCAAGATACACACCGGGGAGCTGTTTTTT.

The chain recombines TRBV7-2 with TRBJ1-5, with TRBD1 identical over 8 bases. The germline CDR1 and CDR2 sequences are SGHTA and FQGNSA. The CDR3 runs 14 residues. The V segment lost 6 bases and the J segment 6 bases; nucleotides outside the gene matches: 7. The CDR3 region is CASRKQGEGQPQHF. The CDR3 DNA follows: TGTGCCAGCAGAAAACAGGGGGAGGGTCAGCCCCAGCATTTT.

The rearrangement joins TRBV7-8 to TRBJ2-2, with 7 bases identical to TRBD1. Germline V gene sequence: CDR1 SGHVS, CDR2 FQNEAQ. This CDR3 region has 15 residues. J lost 4 bases, V lost 2 bases, and 4 bases had no gene match. The CDR3 reads CASSLFPGGTGELFF. CDR3 nucleotide sequence: TGTGCCAGCAGCTTATTCCCAGGGGGCACCGGGGAGCTGTTTTTT.

The rearrangement uses TRBV5-6 and TRBJ1-2; 7 bases line up with TRBD1. The CDR3 contains 15 residues. Germline CDR1 is SGHDT and CDR2 is YYEEEE. With V trimmed by 2 bases and J by 4 bases, 8 bases remained unmatched. The CDR3, as DNA: TGTGCCAGCAGCTTTGGGGACAGCGGAACCTATGGCTACACCTTC. As protein: CASSFGDSGTYGYTF.

This clone was recorded once. One end of the junction varies from germline; a read error may be responsible. The chain has TRBV27 and TRBJ2-4, with a weak D call TRBD2 (7 bases). The CDR3 is made up of 14 amino acids. The germline gives CDR1 MNHEY, CDR2 SMNVEV (reference sequence). The CDR3 DNA sequence: TGTGCCGGCAGGGGCGGGGGAACCAAAAACATTCAGTACTTC. Translated: CAGRGGGTKNIQYF.

The chain recombines TRBV5-1 with TRBJ2-1; D gene ambiguous. The CDR3 extends over 13 amino acids. Trimming stripped 0 bases from V and 4 bases from J, with 5 bases between. Germline V gives CDR1 SGHRS, CDR2 YFSETQ. The CDR3 here is CASSLGVYNEQFF. For the CDR3, the DNA is TGCGCCAGCAGCTTGGGGGTTTACAATGAGCAGTTCTTC.

CDR3 nucleotide sequence: TGTGCCAGCAGCCCCCCTAGCACAGATACGCAGTATTTT. Encoded protein: CASSPPSTDTQYF. The chain is built from TRBV7-2 and TRBJ2-3; D not resolved. The CDR3 extends over 13 amino acids. Trimming took 5 bases from V and 0 from J, leaving 6 bases between them. Germline V lookup: CDR1 SGHTA, CDR2 FQGNSA.

The chain recombines TRBV29-1 with TRBJ1-5, with TRBD1 matching over 9 bases. The CDR3 is 16 residues long. Looked up from germline, CDR1 is SQVTM and CDR2 is ANQGSEA. V lost 6 bases to trimming and J lost 1 base; unmatched junction nucleotides: 10. CDR3 amino acids: CSVQISGQGSNQPQHF. The CDR3, as DNA: TGCAGCGTCCAAATTTCGGGACAGGGAAGCAATCAGCCCCAGCATTTT.

This chain connects TRBV27 to TRBJ1-1, with D uncertain. Germline V CDR1 and CDR2: MNHEY, SMNVEV (reference sequence). The CDR3 consists of 14 residues. The V end was cut by 3 bases, the J end by 5 bases, with 13 bases between. The CDR3 loop reads CASSFNSGGTEAFF. The CDR3 nucleotides read TGTGCCAGCAGTTTTAACAGTGGTGGGACTGAAGCTTTCTTT.

The V gene is TRBV25-1, the J gene TRBJ1-1; D is unclear. The length of the CDR3 is 14 residues. Germline V gives CDR1 MGHDK, CDR2 SYGVNS. V dropped 7 bases and J dropped 1 base, with 13 bases sitting between them. The CDR3 bases are TGTGCCAGCACCGCCCGGCGGGGGAACACTGAAGCTTTCTTT. Residues: CASTARRGNTEAFF.

The chain has TRBV30 and TRBJ2-1; D is perhaps TRBD2 (7 bases). Germline V gene lookup returns CDR1 GTSNPN and CDR2 SVGIG (reference sequence). The length of the CDR3 is 13 residues. The V end was cut by 5 bases, the J end by 9 bases, with 17 bases between. This CDR3 is CAWARGGQSEQFF. The DNA of the CDR3 is TGTGCCTGGGCTAGGGGGGGCCAGAGTGAGCAGTTCTTC. The variable domain in full, completed from reference TRBV30 and TRBJ2-1, reads SQTIHQWPATLVQPVGSPLSLECTVEGTSNPNLYWYRQAAGRGLQLLFYSVGIGQISSEVPQNLSASRPQDRQFILSSKKLLLSDSGFYLCAWARGGQSEQFFGPGTRLTVL.

The rearrangement uses TRBV27 and TRBJ1-2, with D unclear. This CDR3 spans 12 amino acids. Per germline, CDR1 MNHEY and CDR2 SMNVEV (reference sequence). Trimming cost V 2 bases and J 7 bases, with 8 bases left between them. DNA of the CDR3: TGTGCCAGCAGTTTAAGGCCCTCTGGCTACACCTTC. This codes for CASSLRPSGYTF.